This TCR beta chain was identified during a study of T cells in Graves' hyperthyroidism and ophthalmopathy. Amplified regions were TCR beta CDR3 sequences from RNA transcripts. The TCR CDR3 first-round RT-PCR relied on the HTBI primer set. TCRdb re-called the multiplex PCR reads through MiXCR, storing one row per CDR3 protein. The data hold approximately 720,000 distinct CDR3 sequences, with under 20% observed a single time. Points from the study as a whole: From stable hyperthyroidism, ophthalmopathy was separated by a 13 V-J model.

Newly diagnosed hyperthyroidism patients aged 18 to 65 years had disease lasting under 2 months. This clonotype was counted many times. Its target is not known. The CDR3 has 13 residues. With 5 bases removed from V and 4 bases from J, the gap between germline ends came to 10 bases. CDR1 and CDR2 (germline): SGHRS, YFSETQ. The sample taken for sequencing was blood. This chain joins TRBV5-1 and TRBJ2-1; D is possibly TRBD1 (5 bases). The clonotype was recovered from a woman aged 50 to 65 with Graves' hyperthyroidism that later progressed to Graves' ophthalmopathy. CDR3 loop: CASRERQYNEQFF. The CDR3 DNA reads as TGCGCCAGCAGGGAGAGACAGTACAATGAGCAGTTCTTC.